Sequencing of this T cell receptor beta chain was carried out in a study of T cell repertoires in cytomegalovirus infection. MiXCR, applied by TCRdb to the reads, yields one record per CDR3 protein. The sample consists of more than 500,000 distinct CDR3 sequences, approximately 15% of them appearing once. This clonotype was observed at least ten times. J gave up 0 bases and V 5 bases, and 6 bases lay outside the gene matches. Germline CDR1 reads SGHVS; CDR2 reads FNYEAQ. The CDR3 extends over 15 amino acids. The sequence was obtained from a human donor in good health (CMV status not recorded). Some clones in this sample may be carry-over from other donors' samples. Input material: CD8+ T cells from PBMCs. The genes are TRBV7-6 and TRBJ1-1; 7 positions agree with TRBD1. CDR3 in DNA: TGTGCCAGCAGCCATCCACAGGGGATGAACACTGAAGCTTTCTTT. Protein: CASSHPQGMNTEAFF.